This T cell receptor (beta chain) was identified during a study of blood T cells in healthy people across ages. A sample-barcoded 5' primer and a J-beta primer mix were used in a second PCR of about 7 to 12 cycles. MiXCR, applied by TCRdb to the 5' RACE reads, yields one record per CDR3 protein. The sample shows around 700,000 distinct CDR3 sequences, roughly 25% of them seen only once. The CDR3 has 13 residues. Germline V gene sequence: CDR1 KGHSH, CDR2 LQKENI. The same data also went into a second study, on T cells of mothers and their children.

The source material was blood. The V and J genes are TRBV18 and TRBJ2-5; the D is unclear. The end of the DNA fits TRBJ2-7 better, so the J call may be wrong. This receptor was obtained from a boy aged 10-17 years in good health. The CDR3 DNA reads TGTGCCAGCTCGGGCAAAACCGGGCTCGAGCAGTACTTC. Encoded protein: CASSGKTGLEQYF.